This TCR beta chain was sequenced in a study of T cells in Graves' hyperthyroidism and ophthalmopathy. Study-level background: Before treatment of any kind, peripheral blood was taken at initial diagnosis.

Comment on this clonotype: What it binds is unknown.

Germline CDR1 and CDR2: MNHNS and SASEGT. The CDR3 length is 15 residues. Between the trimmed V and J ends, which lost 2 bases and 6 bases, there was a span of 17 bases. Exclusion of patients followed from uncontrolled infection, other autoimmune disease, pregnancy or lactation. General observations from the study: Within blood appeared most thyroid clonotypes that had expanded above 0.001.

Researchers took RNA transcripts and amplified the TCR beta CDR3 regions from them. First-round RT-PCR with HTBI primers amplified the TCR CDR3 region. TCRdb processed the multiplex PCR reads anew with MiXCR; each CDR3 protein has one entry. The data hold approximately 520,000 distinct CDR3 sequences, with about a fifth observed a single time. This chain uses TRBV6-1 with TRBJ2-7; D unresolved. This TCR was sampled from a man in his late teens or twenties with Graves' hyperthyroidism. The sample comprised blood. CDR3 sequence (DNA): TGTGCCAGCAGTGAATTGTTAAGAAAAGAAGGCGAGCAGTACTTC. As protein: CASSELLRKEGEQYF.